These 13 T cell receptor beta chains were all obtained from the same sample, sequenced in a study of T cells after yellow fever vaccination. In TCRdb, the 5' RACE reads were re-called with MiXCR into one record per CDR3 protein. The sample gives about 120,000 distinct CDR3 sequences, about 7% of which show up once; roughly 3% is in the top ten. Sample: CD4+ T cells sorted from PBMCs, taken about 49 days after the first yellow fever vaccination. All receptors derive from a man between 18 and 35 years old who received the YFV17D yellow fever vaccine.

This clonotype has at least ten counts. The rearrangement uses TRBV12-5 and TRBJ2-2, with TRBD2 matching over 13 bases. The CDR3 has 16 residues. Trimming cost V 6 bases and J 3 bases; bases outside gene matches: 4. Germline loops: CDR1 LGHNT, CDR2 FRNRAP. The DNA of the CDR3 is TGTGCTAGTGGCAGGACTAGCGGGGGAGACACCGGGGAGCTGTTTTTT. It specifies CASGRTSGGDTGELFF.

Points on this clonotype: This clone may be a read error of a much larger clone one base away. The V gene is TRBV20-1, the J gene TRBJ2-7; D is tentatively TRBD1 or TRBD2 (5 bases each). The CDR3 is 14 residues long. V gave up 4 bases and J gave up 2 bases, with 15 bases separating them. Germline loops: CDR1 DFQATT, CDR2 SNEGSKA (reference sequence). The DNA for the CDR3 is TGCAGTGCTAACCCATTCGGGGCGGCCTACGAGCAGTACTTC. The encoded protein is CSANPFGAAYEQYF.

This clonotype was counted many times. The chain carries TRBV5-1 and TRBJ2-2, with TRBD1 matching over 10 bases. The trim removed 3 bases at V and 3 bases at J, leaving 2 bases unmatched. This CDR3 has 15 amino acids. The germline CDR1 and CDR2 sequences are SGHRS and YFSETQ. The DNA of the CDR3 is TGCGCCAGCAGCTCCGGGACAGGGGACACCGGGGAGCTGTTTTTT. This codes for CASSSGTGDTGELFF.

This clonotype was counted many times. As DNA, the CDR3 is TGCAGCGTTGGGACCGGGACAGGGCGATACAATGAGCAGTTCTTC. As protein: CSVGTGTGRYNEQFF. The V and J genes are TRBV29-1 and TRBJ2-1, with TRBD1 matching 9 bases. CDR3 length: 15 residues. Trimming removed 4 bases from V and 4 bases from J; junction bases left unmatched: 8. Germline V gene data show CDR1 as SQVTM and CDR2 as ANQGSEA.

This clonotype appeared once. The chain links TRBV7-2 to TRBJ2-5; D gene unclear. The germline V and J ends were trimmed by 3 bases and 0 bases, with 5 bases remaining between them. The CDR3 totals 13 residues. Germline V CDR1 and CDR2: SGHTA, FQGNSA. The CDR3 coding sequence is TGTGCCAGCAGCTTCTTAAACCAAGAGACCCAGTACTTC. It encodes CASSFLNQETQYF.

This clonotype was recorded many times. V gene TRBV20-1 combines with J gene TRBJ2-5; perhaps TRBD1 as D (5 bases). V lost 5 bases, J lost 1 base, and 11 bases lay in between. The CDR3 consists of 13 residues. Germline V gives CDR1 DFQATT, CDR2 SNEGSKA (reference sequence). This CDR3 reads CSAYGHPQETQYF. Here the CDR3 DNA reads TGCAGTGCTTACGGACATCCCCAAGAGACCCAGTACTTC.

At least ten counts were recorded for this clonotype. This chain links TRBV5-1 with TRBJ1-1; D is undetermined. The germline V and J ends were trimmed by 6 bases and 4 bases, with 10 bases remaining between them. The CDR3 is 12 amino acids. Per the germline V gene, CDR1 is SGHRS and CDR2 is YFSETQ. CDR3 nucleotide sequence: TGCGCCAGCATGCGGGAGGGCACTGAAGCTTTCTTT. This translates into CASMREGTEAFF.

This clonotype was picked up a small number of times. The chain combines TRBV5-5 with TRBJ1-5; D call uncertain. Trimming cost V 3 bases and J 1 base, with 20 bases left between them. The germline gives CDR1 SGHKS, CDR2 YYEKEE (reference sequence). The length of the CDR3 is 18 residues. The CDR3 reads CASSSDSGRFWSNQPQHF. The CDR3 bases are TGTGCCAGCAGCTCCGATTCCGGGAGGTTCTGGAGCAATCAGCCCCAGCATTTT.

This clonotype was detected many times. The chain carries TRBV4-3 and TRBJ1-6, with TRBD1 identical over 7 bases. The V gene end was trimmed by 2 bases and the J gene end by 8 bases; junction bases not matched to a gene: 9. The CDR3 has 16 amino acids. The germline gives CDR1 LGHNA, CDR2 YSLEER. CDR3: CASSQRYGTAYSPLHF. The CDR3 DNA follows: TGCGCCAGCAGCCAAAGATACGGGACAGCATATTCACCCCTCCACTTT.

This clonotype was detected many times. The chain is built from TRBV20-1 and TRBJ2-5; D unresolved. The CDR3 totals 14 residues. Germline CDR1 reads DFQATT; CDR2 reads SNEGSKA (reference sequence). V dropped 0 bases and J dropped 0 bases, with 8 bases sitting between them. The CDR3 here is CSARDTSDQETQYF. CDR3 nucleotides: TGCAGTGCTAGAGATACGAGCGACCAAGAGACCCAGTACTTC.

This clonotype was observed many times. The chain has TRBV20-1 and TRBJ1-1; 10 nucleotides align to TRBD1. The length of the CDR3 is 17 residues. V trimming: 0 bases; J trimming: 3 bases; junction bases outside the gene matches: 10. Germline values: CDR1 DFQATT, CDR2 SNEGSKA (reference sequence). The CDR3, as DNA: TGCAGTGCTAGAGATCAGACAGGGGGCATTCGGGACACTGAAGCTTTCTTT. This encodes CSARDQTGGIRDTEAFF.

This clonotype appeared many times. The chain uses TRBV9 and TRBJ2-3, with D perhaps TRBD2 (6 bases). Trimming stripped 7 bases from V and 4 bases from J, with 13 bases between. The CDR3 has 13 residues. CDR1 SGDLS and CDR2 YYNGEE come from the germline V gene. The CDR3 region has the DNA TGTGCCAGCGCGACTAGTTTCTCAGATACGCAGTATTTT. Its protein is CASATSFSDTQYF. The complete variable domain, with remaining parts taken from reference TRBV9 and TRBJ2-3, reads DSGVTQTPKHLITATGQRVTLRCSPRSGDLSVYWYQQSLDQGLQFLIQYYNGEERAKGNILERFSAQQFPDLHSELNLSSLELGDSALYFCASATSFSDTQYFGPGTRLTVL.

There are many counts of this clonotype. This sequence joins TRBV6-2 or TRBV6-3 and TRBJ1-2; D gene ambiguous. CDR3 length equals 13 residues. Trimming pared 5 bases from V and 0 bases from J, leaving 7 bases between. Per the germline V gene, CDR1 is MNHEY and CDR2 is SVGEGT. The CDR3 region is CASSDVSNYGYTF. The CDR3 DNA sequence: TGTGCCAGCAGTGATGTTTCTAACTATGGCTACACCTTC.